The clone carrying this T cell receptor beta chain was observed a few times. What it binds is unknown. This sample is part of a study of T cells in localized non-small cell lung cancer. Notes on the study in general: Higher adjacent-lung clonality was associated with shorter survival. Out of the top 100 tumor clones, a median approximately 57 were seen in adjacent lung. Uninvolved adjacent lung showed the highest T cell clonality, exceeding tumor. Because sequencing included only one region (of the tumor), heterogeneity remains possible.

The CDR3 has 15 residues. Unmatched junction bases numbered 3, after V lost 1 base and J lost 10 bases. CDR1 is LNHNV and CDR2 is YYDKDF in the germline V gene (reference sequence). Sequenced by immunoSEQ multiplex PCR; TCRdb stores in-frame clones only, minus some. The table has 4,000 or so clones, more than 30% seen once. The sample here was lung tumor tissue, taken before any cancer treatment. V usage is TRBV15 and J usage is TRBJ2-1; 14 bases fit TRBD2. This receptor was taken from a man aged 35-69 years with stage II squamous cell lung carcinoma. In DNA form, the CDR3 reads TGTGCCACCAGCAGAGGGGGACTAGCGGGAGTCGAGCAGTTCTTC. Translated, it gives CATSRGGLAGVEQFF.